This T cell receptor beta chain was recovered during a study of T-cell memory formation after mild COVID-19. The wider study: Largely, TCR clusters stayed within a single donor.

Study findings and constraints: The study detected some responding clones in pre-infection memory, suggesting cross-reactive memory joined.

5'RACE with constant-segment primers yielded barcoded, UMI-tagged TCR alpha and TCR beta cDNA libraries. One entry per CDR3 protein results from TCRdb running MiXCR on the 5' RACE reads. Of 340,000 or so distinct CDR3 sequences listed, 13% are singletons. This CDR3 is built from 13 residues. V was trimmed by 4 bases and J by 4 bases, leaving 10 bases between them. The germline gives CDR1 SGHVS, CDR2 FQNEAQ. This clonotype was detected a few times. The antigen is not known. The source material was PBMCs or a T cell subset sorted from them (not recorded which). J is TRBJ1-1 and V is TRBV7-8; no reliable D call. The origin of this receptor is a young man who had mild COVID-19 (a few samples of this study predate the infection). Cell type and time point are not known. CDR3 sequence (DNA): TGTGCCAGCAGCTCGGACTGGGGCACTGAAGCTTTCTTT. This codes for CASSSDWGTEAFF.